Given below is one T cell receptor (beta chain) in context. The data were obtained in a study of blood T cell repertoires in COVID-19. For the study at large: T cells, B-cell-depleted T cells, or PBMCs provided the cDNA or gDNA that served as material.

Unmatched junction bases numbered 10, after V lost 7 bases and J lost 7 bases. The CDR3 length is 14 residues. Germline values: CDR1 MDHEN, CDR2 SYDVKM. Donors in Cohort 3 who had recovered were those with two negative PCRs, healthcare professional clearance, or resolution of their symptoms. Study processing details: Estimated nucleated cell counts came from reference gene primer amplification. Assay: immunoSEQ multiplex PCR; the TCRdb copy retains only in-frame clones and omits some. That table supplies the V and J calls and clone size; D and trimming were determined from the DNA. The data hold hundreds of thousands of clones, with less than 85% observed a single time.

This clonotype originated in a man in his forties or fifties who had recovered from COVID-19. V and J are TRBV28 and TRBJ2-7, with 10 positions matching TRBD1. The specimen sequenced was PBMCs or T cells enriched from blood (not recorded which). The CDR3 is CASNDLGTGEEQYF. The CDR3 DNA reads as TGTGCCAGCAATGACCTCGGGACAGGGGAAGAGCAGTACTTC.